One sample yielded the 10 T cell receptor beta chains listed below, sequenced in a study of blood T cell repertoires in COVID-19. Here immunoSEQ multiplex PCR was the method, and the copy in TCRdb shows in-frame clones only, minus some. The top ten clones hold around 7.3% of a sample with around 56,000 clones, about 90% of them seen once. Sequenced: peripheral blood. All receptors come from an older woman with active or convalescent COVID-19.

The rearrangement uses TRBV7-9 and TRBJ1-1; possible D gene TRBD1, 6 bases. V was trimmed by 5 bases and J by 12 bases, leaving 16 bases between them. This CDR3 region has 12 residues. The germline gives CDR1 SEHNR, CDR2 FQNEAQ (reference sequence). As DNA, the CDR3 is TGTGCCAGCAGCCCTCCGGGACATAAAACTTTCTTT. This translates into CASSPPGHKTFF.

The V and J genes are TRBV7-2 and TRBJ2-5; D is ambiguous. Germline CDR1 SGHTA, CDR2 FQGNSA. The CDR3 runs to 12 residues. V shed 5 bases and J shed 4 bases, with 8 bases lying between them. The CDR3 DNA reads TGTGCCAGCAGCACTAACGCAGAGACCCAGTACTTC. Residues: CASSTNAETQYF.

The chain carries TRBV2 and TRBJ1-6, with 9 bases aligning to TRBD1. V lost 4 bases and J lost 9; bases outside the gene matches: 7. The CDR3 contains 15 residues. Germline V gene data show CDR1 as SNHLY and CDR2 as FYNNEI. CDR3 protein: CASSGSGQGSSPLHF. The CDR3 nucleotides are TGTGCCAGCAGTGGGTCGGGACAGGGAAGTTCACCCCTCCACTTT. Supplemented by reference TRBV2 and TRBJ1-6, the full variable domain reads EPEVTQTPSHQVTQMGQEVILRCVPISNHLYFYWYRQILGQKVEFLVSFYNNEISEKSEIFDDQFSVERPDGSNFTLKIRSTKLEDSAMYFCASSGSGQGSSPLHFGNGTRLTVT.

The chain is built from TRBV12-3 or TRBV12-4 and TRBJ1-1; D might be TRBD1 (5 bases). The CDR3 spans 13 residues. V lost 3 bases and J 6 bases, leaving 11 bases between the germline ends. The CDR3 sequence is CASSFRRVPEAFF. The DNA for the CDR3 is TGTGCCAGCAGTTTCCGCAGGGTCCCTGAAGCTTTCTTT.

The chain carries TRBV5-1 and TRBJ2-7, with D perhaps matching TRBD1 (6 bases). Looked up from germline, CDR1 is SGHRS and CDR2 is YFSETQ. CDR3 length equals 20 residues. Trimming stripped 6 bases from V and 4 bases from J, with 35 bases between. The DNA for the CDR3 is TGCGCCAGCACCTCACTGCCTAAGGGCCGACACAGGGTTGGTTCTTACGAGCAGTACTTC. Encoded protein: CASTSLPKGRHRVGSYEQYF.

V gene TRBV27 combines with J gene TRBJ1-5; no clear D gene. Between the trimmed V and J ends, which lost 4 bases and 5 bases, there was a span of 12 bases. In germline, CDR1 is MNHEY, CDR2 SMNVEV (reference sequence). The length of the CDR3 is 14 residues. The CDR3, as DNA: TGTGCCAGCAGTTACCGGGTTTGGGATCAGCCCCAGCATTTT. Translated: CASSYRVWDQPQHF.

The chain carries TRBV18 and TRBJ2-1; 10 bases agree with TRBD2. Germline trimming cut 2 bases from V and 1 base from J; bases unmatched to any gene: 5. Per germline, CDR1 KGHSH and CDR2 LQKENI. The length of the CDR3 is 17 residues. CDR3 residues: CASSPWPSGGSYNEQFF. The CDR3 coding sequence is TGTGCCAGCTCACCATGGCCTAGCGGGGGTTCCTACAATGAGCAGTTCTTC. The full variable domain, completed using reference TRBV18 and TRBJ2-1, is NAGVMQNPRHLVRRRGQEARLRCSPMKGHSHVYWYRQLPEEGLKFMVYLQKENIIDESGMPKERFSAEFPKEGPSILRIQQVVRGDSAAYFCASSPWPSGGSYNEQFFGPGTRLTVL.

Here the CDR3 reads CASRNTGGSSGYTF. DNA for the CDR3: TGTGCCAGCAGGAACACAGGGGGCTCAAGTGGCTACACCTTC. This chain joins TRBV3-1 (or the pseudogene TRBV3-2) and TRBJ1-2; 9 bases are shared with TRBD1. V trimming: 6 bases; J trimming: 7 bases; junction bases outside the gene matches: 9. CDR1 LGHDT and CDR2 YNNKEL come from the germline V gene (reference sequence). This CDR3 comprises 14 residues.

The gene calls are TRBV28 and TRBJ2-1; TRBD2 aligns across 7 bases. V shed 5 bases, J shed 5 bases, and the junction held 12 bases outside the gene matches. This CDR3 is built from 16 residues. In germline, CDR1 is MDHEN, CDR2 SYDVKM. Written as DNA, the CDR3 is TGTGCCAGCAGTCCGGGGGGTAGCGGGCTGCACAATGAGCAGTTCTTC. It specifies CASSPGGSGLHNEQFF.

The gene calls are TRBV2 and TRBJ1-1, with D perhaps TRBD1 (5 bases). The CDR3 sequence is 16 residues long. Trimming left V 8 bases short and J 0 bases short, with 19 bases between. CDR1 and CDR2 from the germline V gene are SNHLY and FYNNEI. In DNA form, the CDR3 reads TGTGCCAGCCCAAAAGGGGTACAGATCCTGAACACTGAAGCTTTCTTT. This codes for CASPKGVQILNTEAFF.